The 22 T cell receptor beta chains below were found in one sample sequenced in a study of cytomegalovirus exposure and HLA in healthy donors. This PCR relied on a set of 60 Vbeta primers and 13 Jbeta primers. Data came from immunoSEQ multiplex PCR; TCRdb stores just in-frame clones and leaves some out. The sample lists roughly 130,000 clones, 65% to 90% occurring once. The source material was PBMCs. The receptors come from a man aged 30 to 45 in good health and CMV-seronegative.

The chain employs TRBV5-1 and TRBJ2-3, with 14 bases aligning to TRBD2. The CDR3 is 15 residues long. Per the germline V gene, CDR1 is SGHRS and CDR2 is YFSETQ. V lost 3 bases to trimming and J lost 6 bases; unmatched junction nucleotides: 3. The CDR3: CASSSRTSGGDTQYF. The CDR3, as DNA: TGCGCCAGCAGCTCCCGGACTAGCGGGGGGGATACGCAGTATTTT.

This chain connects TRBV4-2 to TRBJ2-1, with 9 nucleotides matching TRBD2. The CDR3 sequence is 14 residues long. After removal of 6 bases from V and 6 bases from J, the junction contained 6 bases not matched to a gene. Germline CDR1 and CDR2: LGHNA and YNFKEQ. Here the CDR3 DNA reads TGTGCCAGCAGAATGAGCGGGGGGATCAATGAGCAGTTCTTC. It is translated as CASRMSGGINEQFF.

The V gene is TRBV10-3, the J gene TRBJ2-3; D is possibly TRBD1 (6 bases). Germline CDR1 is ENHRY and CDR2 is SYGVKD. This CDR3 has 13 amino acids. The V gene lost 8 bases and the J gene lost 0 bases, with 9 bases spanning the gap. CDR3 loop: CAIRQVSTDTQYF. The CDR3 DNA follows: TGTGCCATCCGACAGGTTAGCACAGATACGCAGTATTTT.

The V gene is TRBV5-6, the J gene TRBJ2-7; possible D gene TRBD2, 6 bases. The germline CDR1 and CDR2 sequences are SGHDT and YYEEEE. V lost 5 bases and J 3 bases, leaving 12 bases between the germline ends. This CDR3 has 13 amino acids. CDR3 amino acids: CASRRDFDYEQYF. The CDR3 DNA sequence: TGTGCCAGCAGGAGGGACTTTGACTACGAGCAGTACTTC.

The chain has TRBV9 and TRBJ2-3; 8 bases map to TRBD2. CDR3 length: 16 residues. CDR1 is SGDLS and CDR2 is YYNGEE in the germline V gene. Losses at the gene ends were 3 bases for V and 1 base for J; bases not matched to a gene: 7. Here the CDR3 DNA reads TGTGCCAGCAGCGAGGGGTCCGGGGGGGGCACAGATACGCAGTATTTT. This codes for CASSEGSGGGTDTQYF.

Here the CDR3 DNA reads TGTGCCAGCAGCTTAAATCAGGGTGTCAATTCACCCCTCCACTTT. Amino acids: CASSLNQGVNSPLHF. This chain links TRBV7-8 with TRBJ1-6; a weak D match, TRBD1 (5 bases). This CDR3 comprises 15 residues. Between the trimmed V and J ends, which lost 2 bases and 7 bases, there was a span of 12 bases. Germline loops: CDR1 SGHVS, CDR2 FQNEAQ.

The rearrangement links TRBV25-1 to TRBJ1-4, with D unclear. Trimming cost V 1 base and J 4 bases, with 13 bases left between them. This CDR3 spans 16 amino acids. Per germline, CDR1 MGHDK and CDR2 SYGVNS. The CDR3 here is CASSESGRSINEKLFF. CDR3 sequence (DNA): TGTGCCAGCAGTGAATCTGGCAGAAGTATTAATGAAAAACTGTTTTTT.

The CDR3 region is CASNNPGSGYEQYF. The CDR3 DNA reads TGTGCCAGCAACAACCCGGGCAGCGGCTACGAGCAGTACTTC. The V call is TRBV6-6, the J call TRBJ2-7, with D tentatively TRBD2 (5 bases). V shed 7 bases and J shed 3 bases, with 16 bases lying between them. Looked up from germline, CDR1 is MNHNY and CDR2 is SVGAGI (reference sequence). CDR3 size: 14 residues.

In this sample, this clone turned up a few times. The V call is TRBV27, the J call TRBJ2-2, with 9 bases that match TRBD1. The CDR3 loop spans 15 amino acids. Germline V gene sequence: CDR1 MNHEY, CDR2 SMNVEV (reference sequence). Germline trimming cut 5 bases from V and 5 bases from J; bases unmatched to any gene: 6. The CDR3: CASSPTGGWTGELFF. Written as DNA, the CDR3 is TGTGCCAGCAGTCCGACAGGGGGGTGGACCGGGGAGCTGTTTTTT.

The chain joins TRBV7-9 to TRBJ2-6; possible D gene TRBD1, 5 bases. The CDR3 contains 15 residues. Germline V gene lookup returns CDR1 SEHNR and CDR2 FQNEAQ (reference sequence). Trimming cost V 8 bases and J 4 bases, with 15 bases left between them. The CDR3 DNA reads as TGTGCCAGCTACCGTTCAGGGTCCGGGGCCAACGTCCTGACTTTC. This encodes CASYRSGSGANVLTF.

This chain connects TRBV9 to TRBJ2-1, with 7 bases fitting TRBD2. V lost 4 bases to trimming and J lost 5 bases; unmatched junction nucleotides: 9. The CDR3 loop spans 15 amino acids. CDR1 is SGDLS and CDR2 is YYNGEE in the germline V gene. CDR3 residues: CASSSSSGINNEQFF. DNA for the CDR3: TGTGCCAGCAGCTCGTCCAGCGGGATCAACAATGAGCAGTTCTTC.

The chain joins TRBV27 to TRBJ1-1, with D unresolved. Per the germline V gene, CDR1 is MNHEY and CDR2 is SMNVEV (reference sequence). Trimming pared 0 bases from V and 1 base from J, leaving 9 bases between. The CDR3 totals 15 residues. CDR3 residues: CASSLSAGRNTEAFF. The DNA for the CDR3 is TGTGCCAGCAGTTTATCAGCAGGCAGGAACACTGAAGCTTTCTTT.

The chain uses TRBV27 and TRBJ1-6; 8 bases map to TRBD1. The germline gives CDR1 MNHEY, CDR2 SMNVEV (reference sequence). J gave up 10 bases and V 7 bases, and 3 bases lay outside the gene matches. The length of the CDR3 is 12 residues. The CDR3 nucleotides are TGTGCCAGCAAAGCAGGGGGCTCACCCCTCCACTTT. The encoded protein is CASKAGGSPLHF.

The rearrangement joins TRBV10-3 to TRBJ2-2; 7 bases are shared with TRBD1. In germline, CDR1 is ENHRY, CDR2 SYGVKD. The CDR3 length is 14 residues. V dropped 7 bases and J dropped 0; count of bases not matched to a gene: 2. CDR3 coding DNA: TGTGCCATCAAAGGGACAGCGAACACCGGGGAGCTGTTTTTT. Its translation: CAIKGTANTGELFF.

This sequence joins TRBV29-1 and TRBJ1-4; D is unresolved. Germline lookup yields CDR1 SQVTM and CDR2 ANQGSEA. With 1 base removed from V and 3 bases from J, the gap between germline ends came to 12 bases. The CDR3 is 15 amino acids. CDR3 sequence (DNA): TGCAGCGTTGAAGGAGAGGCGGGATCTAATGAAAAACTGTTTTTT. Translation gives CSVEGEAGSNEKLFF.

V gene TRBV15 combines with J gene TRBJ2-1; D gene ambiguous. The CDR3 runs to 15 residues. Germline CDR1 reads LNHNV; CDR2 reads YYDKDF (reference sequence). The V gene lost 0 bases and the J gene lost 0 bases, with 6 bases spanning the gap. CDR3 coding DNA: TGTGCCACCAGCAGAGAGACAAACTCCTACAATGAGCAGTTCTTC. It codes for CATSRETNSYNEQFF.

The J gene is TRBJ1-2, the V gene TRBV15; D ambiguous. The germline V gene encodes CDR1 LNHNV and CDR2 YYDKDF (reference sequence). The V gene lost 0 bases and the J gene lost 0 bases, with 8 bases spanning the gap. The CDR3 has 15 residues. This CDR3 reads CATSRDRGSNYGYTF. CDR3 DNA: TGTGCCACCAGCAGAGATCGAGGCTCTAACTATGGCTACACCTTC.

The chain uses TRBV28 and TRBJ1-1, with D unclear. Germline CDR1 MDHEN, CDR2 SYDVKM. The CDR3 has 15 amino acids. Trimming removed 2 bases from V and 1 base from J, with 11 bases in between. CDR3 sequence: CASSLDIRENTEAFF. The CDR3 region has the DNA TGTGCCAGCAGTTTAGATATCCGGGAGAACACTGAAGCTTTCTTT.

This clone was detected only a few times. This rearrangement joins TRBV5-1 to TRBJ2-7; 9 bases map to TRBD1. There are 15 residues in the CDR3. V dropped 1 base and J dropped 4; count of bases not matched to a gene: 6. The germline gives CDR1 SGHRS, CDR2 YFSETQ. CDR3 sequence reads: CASSLRTGVPYEQYF. The DNA of the CDR3 is TGCGCCAGCAGCTTGAGGACAGGGGTTCCTTACGAGCAGTACTTC.

This clone was seen once. This chain joins TRBV9 and TRBJ2-5; 8 bases match TRBD1. The V gene's germline CDR1 is SGDLS and CDR2 YYNGEE. There are 15 residues in the CDR3. The J segment lost 5 bases and the V segment lost 0 bases, leaving 6 bases of the junction unmatched. DNA of the CDR3: TGTGCCAGCAGCGTAGAGGACAGGGAACGTGAGACCCAGTACTTC. The encoded protein is CASSVEDRERETQYF.

The chain has TRBV7-2 and TRBJ1-6, with D hard to call. This CDR3 region has 15 residues. Germline V gene data show CDR1 as SGHTA and CDR2 as FQGNSA. Between the trimmed V and J ends, which lost 0 bases and 0 bases, there was a span of 3 bases. CDR3 sequence (DNA): TGTGCCAGCAGCTTAGCCAACTCCTATAATTCACCCCTCCACTTT. This codes for CASSLANSYNSPLHF. Full variable domain (missing parts from reference TRBV7-2 and TRBJ1-6): GAGVSQSPSNKVTEKGKDVELRCDPISGHTALYWYRQSLGQGLEFLIYFQGNSAPDKSGLPSDRFSAERTGGSVSTLTIQRTQQEDSAVYLCASSLANSYNSPLHFGNGTRLTVT.

The chain is built from TRBV30 and TRBJ1-4, with D perhaps TRBD1 (5 bases). The germline V gene has CDR1 GTSNPN and CDR2 SVGIG (reference sequence). The CDR3 is 14 amino acids. Trimming removed 0 bases from V and 7 bases from J, with 12 bases in between. The CDR3 region has the DNA TGTGCCTGGAGTGTACGGCAGGGCCGTGAAAAACTGTTTTTT. Translating it yields CAWSVRQGREKLFF.